This passage covers 14 T cell receptor beta chains from one sample sequenced in a study of CD8+ T cells in alopecia areata. RNA extraction and reverse transcription yielded cDNA as sequencing template. The assay was immunoSEQ multiplex PCR, and TCRdb's table has in-frame clones only and misses some. The table includes 190,000 or so clones, approximately 60% detected once. Treatment indicated: oral pan-JAK inhibitor, 5-10 mg twice daily. The sequenced sample was CD4+ T cells sorted from blood, obtained at week 4, from a patient treated with tofacitinib. Receptors originate from a human donor with alopecia areata.

This sequence joins TRBV7-2 and TRBJ2-2; D ambiguous. This CDR3 has 12 residues. Trimming stripped 2 bases from V and 6 bases from J, with 4 bases between. Germline loops: CDR1 SGHTA, CDR2 FQGNSA. CDR3: CASSLFSGELFF. As DNA, the CDR3 is TGTGCCAGCAGCTTATTTTCCGGGGAGCTGTTTTTT.

J is TRBJ2-1 and V is TRBV11-3; 8 positions match TRBD1. V dropped 5 bases and J dropped 4; count of bases not matched to a gene: 10. This CDR3 comprises 16 residues. CDR1 is SGHNT, CDR2 YENEEA, per germline. In DNA form, the CDR3 reads TGTGCCAGCAGCCCGACAGGACAGGGCGTATACAATGAGCAGTTCTTC. Its protein is CASSPTGQGVYNEQFF.

In its sample, this clone was seen a few times. The chain is built from TRBV7-9 and TRBJ2-5; D is uncertain. The J call may be in error: the DNA end matches TRBJ2-7 better. This CDR3 has 11 residues. Germline lookup yields CDR1 SEHNR and CDR2 FQNEAQ (reference sequence). CDR3 region: CASSPSYEQYF. The CDR3 DNA reads as TGTGCCAGCAGCCCCTCCTACGAGCAGTACTTC.

V usage is TRBV5-1 and J usage is TRBJ1-4, with D uncertain. V was cut by 5 bases and J by 8 bases, with 10 bases left in between. Germline V gives CDR1 SGHRS, CDR2 YFSETQ. The CDR3 is 12 amino acids. The CDR3 DNA follows: TGCGCCAGCAGTTCTGACGGAGAAAAACTGTTTTTT. It specifies CASSSDGEKLFF.

The count of this clone is one. The chain couples TRBV29-1 to TRBJ1-1; the match to TRBD1 covers 12 bases. Looked up from germline, CDR1 is SQVTM and CDR2 is ANQGSEA. V lost 7 bases, J lost 6 bases, and 9 bases stayed unmatched. The CDR3 contains 14 residues. CDR3 coding DNA: TGCAGCGGGAAGCCGGGACAGGGGGCCCCTGAAGCTTTCTTT. This codes for CSGKPGQGAPEAFF.

This clone was detected a few times. The chain recombines TRBV29-1 with TRBJ2-6, with D unresolved. Germline CDR1 is SQVTM and CDR2 is ANQGSEA. Deletions cut 7 bases from V and 0 bases from J, with 4 bases between. The CDR3 spans 12 residues. The CDR3 reads CSAYSGANVLTF. The CDR3, as DNA: TGCAGCGCTTACTCTGGGGCCAACGTCCTGACTTTC.

The V and J genes are TRBV11-1 and TRBJ2-5; 11 nucleotides match TRBD1. This CDR3 is 15 amino acids long. CDR1 and CDR2 from the germline V gene are SGHAT and FQDESV (reference sequence). V shed 2 bases and J 5 bases; nucleotides not matched to a gene: 4. CDR3 region: CASSLRTGGAETQYF. The DNA for the CDR3 is TGTGCCAGCAGCTTAAGGACAGGGGGCGCGGAGACCCAGTACTTC.

The rearrangement joins TRBV29-1 to TRBJ1-2, with 7 bases fitting TRBD1. Losses at the gene ends were 7 bases for V and 3 bases for J; bases not matched to a gene: 8. Germline CDR1 reads SQVTM; CDR2 reads ANQGSEA. This CDR3 is 13 amino acids long. CDR3 bases: TGCAGCGGAAGCTCTGGACAGGACTATGGCTACACCTTC. Its translation is CSGSSGQDYGYTF.

The chain joins TRBV25-1 to TRBJ2-3; D assignment may be TRBD1 or TRBD2 (5 bases each). The CDR3 has 16 amino acids. V was shortened by 4 bases and J by 1 base, with 15 bases between the two germline ends. Germline V gives CDR1 MGHDK, CDR2 SYGVNS. The CDR3 sequence: CASSALRGGGTDTQYF. For the CDR3, the DNA is TGTGCCAGCAGTGCCTTGAGGGGCGGTGGCACAGATACGCAGTATTTT.

This clone has a handful of counts. The chain's CDR3 is CASSPRAGSSGANVLTF. The CDR3 DNA sequence: TGCGCCAGCAGCCCACGGGCAGGGTCGTCTGGGGCCAACGTCCTGACTTTC. The V and J genes are TRBV4-1 and TRBJ2-6; possibly TRBD1 for D (5 bases). Trimming stripped 4 bases from V and 1 base from J, with 14 bases between. CDR1 and CDR2 from the germline V gene are MGHRA and YSYEKL. This CDR3 region has 17 residues.

The chain joins TRBV27 to TRBJ2-7; TRBD2 is a possible D gene (5 bases). CDR1 is MNHEY, CDR2 SMNVEV, per germline (reference sequence). V was cut by 6 bases and J by 1 base, with 7 bases left in between. The CDR3 length is 12 residues. The CDR3 DNA follows: TGTGCCAGCAGCCGGACTTCCTACGAGCAGTACTTC. This sequence encodes CASSRTSYEQYF.

Here the CDR3 DNA reads TGTGCCAGCAGTTCCCCCTTCGGAAAAAACATTCAGTACTTC. Protein: CASSSPFGKNIQYF. This chain links TRBV27 with TRBJ2-4; D not certain. CDR1 is MNHEY and CDR2 is SMNVEV in the germline V gene (reference sequence). The CDR3 spans 14 residues. V lost 4 bases and J 4 bases, leaving 11 bases between the germline ends.

This chain uses TRBV9 with TRBJ2-3, with 7 bases identical to TRBD1. CDR1 and CDR2 (germline): SGDLS, YYNGEE. CDR3 length: 15 residues. The V segment lost 4 bases and the J segment 0 bases; nucleotides outside the gene matches: 5. Here the CDR3 DNA reads TGTGCCAGCAGCCTAAGGGGACAGAGCACAGATACGCAGTATTTT. This gives the protein CASSLRGQSTDTQYF. The complete variable domain, with remaining parts taken from reference TRBV9 and TRBJ2-3, reads DSGVTQTPKHLITATGQRVTLRCSPRSGDLSVYWYQQSLDQGLQFLIQYYNGEERAKGNILERFSAQQFPDLHSELNLSSLELGDSALYFCASSLRGQSTDTQYFGPGTRLTVL.

Concerning this clone itself: Distinct nucleotide sequences in the sample also encode this CDR3. The chain couples TRBV29-1 to TRBJ1-1; perhaps TRBD1 as D (5 bases). CDR3 length: 12 amino acids. V was cut by 6 bases and J by 2 bases, with 10 bases left in between. Germline-derived CDR1 and CDR2 are SQVTM and ANQGSEA. This CDR3 reads CSVGRPNTEAFF. The CDR3, as DNA: TGCAGCGTGGGACGGCCCAACACTGAAGCTTTCTTT.